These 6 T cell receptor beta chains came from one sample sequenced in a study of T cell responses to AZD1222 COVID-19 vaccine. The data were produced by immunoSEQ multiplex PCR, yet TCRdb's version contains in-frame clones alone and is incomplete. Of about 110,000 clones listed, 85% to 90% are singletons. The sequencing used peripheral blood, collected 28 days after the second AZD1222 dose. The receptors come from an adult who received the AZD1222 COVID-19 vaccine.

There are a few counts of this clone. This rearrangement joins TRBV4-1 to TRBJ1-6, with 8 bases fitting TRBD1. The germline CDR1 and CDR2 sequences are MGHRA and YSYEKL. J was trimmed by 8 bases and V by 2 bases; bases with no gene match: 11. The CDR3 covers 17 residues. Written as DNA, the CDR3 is TGCGCCAGCAGCCAACCTGGGGGACAGGCCGGAGATTCACCCCTCCACTTT. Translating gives CASSQPGGQAGDSPLHF.

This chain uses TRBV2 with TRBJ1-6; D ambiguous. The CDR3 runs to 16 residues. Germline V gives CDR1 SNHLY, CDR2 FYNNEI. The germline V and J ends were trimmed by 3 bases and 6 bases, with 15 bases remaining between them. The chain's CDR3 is CASSDLVPGGNSPLHF. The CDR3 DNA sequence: TGTGCCAGCAGTGACTTAGTGCCGGGAGGTAATTCACCCCTCCACTTT.

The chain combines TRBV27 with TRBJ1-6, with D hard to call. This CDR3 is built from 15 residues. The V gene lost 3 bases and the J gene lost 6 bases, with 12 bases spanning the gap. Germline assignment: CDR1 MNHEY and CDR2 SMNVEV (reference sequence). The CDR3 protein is CASSFGFVGNSPLHF. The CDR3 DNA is TGTGCCAGCAGTTTCGGATTCGTGGGTAATTCACCCCTCCACTTT.

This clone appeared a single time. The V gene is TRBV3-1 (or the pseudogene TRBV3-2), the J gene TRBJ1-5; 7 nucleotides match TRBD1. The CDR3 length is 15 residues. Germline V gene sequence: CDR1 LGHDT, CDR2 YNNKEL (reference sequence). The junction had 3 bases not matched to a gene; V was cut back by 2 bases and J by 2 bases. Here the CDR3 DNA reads TGTGCCAGCAGCCAAACAGGGGCGGGCAATCAGCCCCAGCATTTT. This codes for CASSQTGAGNQPQHF.

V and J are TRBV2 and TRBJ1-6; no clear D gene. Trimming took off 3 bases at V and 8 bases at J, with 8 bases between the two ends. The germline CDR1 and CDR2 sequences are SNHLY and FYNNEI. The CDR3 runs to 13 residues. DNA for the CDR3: TGTGCCAGCAGTGATCGCTGGGATTCACCCCTCCACTTT. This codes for CASSDRWDSPLHF.

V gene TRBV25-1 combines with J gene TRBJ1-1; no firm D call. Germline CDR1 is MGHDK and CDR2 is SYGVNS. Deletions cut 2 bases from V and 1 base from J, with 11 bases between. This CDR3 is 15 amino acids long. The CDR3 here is CASSEVVLENTEAFF. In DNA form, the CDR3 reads TGTGCCAGCAGTGAAGTGGTTTTGGAGAACACTGAAGCTTTCTTT.